This TCR beta chain was documented in a study of neurological immune-mediated disorders. Study observations and caveats: CDR3 amino acid sequences of expanded clones were not shared across subjects, a result suggesting private repertoires in all groups.

CDR3 length equals 14 residues. V shed 4 bases and J 2 bases; nucleotides not matched to a gene: 4. Germline-derived CDR1 and CDR2 are MGHRA and YSYEKL. This clonotype occurred many times. Its antigen is still unknown. Synthesis of cDNA used 5'RACE (with 10-nucleotide random UMIs). TCRdb redid the calling of the 5' RACE reads with MiXCR, one entry per CDR3 protein. The top ten hold around 4.6% of the sample, which has 40,000 or so distinct CDR3 sequences, nearly 7.5% seen once. Unsorted libraries were generated from 2 million PBMCs held at -80 degrees C. The TCR comes from a woman aged 40 to 50 in good health. The specimen was PBMCs. The chain links TRBV4-1 to TRBJ2-5, with 7 bases matching TRBD1. The CDR3 DNA sequence: TGCGCCAGCAGCCGCCCGGGACAGCAAGAGACCCAGTACTTC. Encoded protein: CASSRPGQQETQYF.